One and the same sample provided the 15 T cell receptor beta chains below, sequenced in a study of control samples from healthy donors and cancer patients. Sequenced by immunoSEQ multiplex PCR; TCRdb stores in-frame clones only, minus some. The sample consists of 98,000 or so clones, roughly four fifths of them appearing once. Sequenced input: blood. The receptors originated from a man between 18 and 35 years old in good health.

The chain employs TRBV19 and TRBJ1-1; no clear D. Trimming cost V 7 bases and J 0 bases, with 15 bases left between them. From germline, CDR1 is LNHDA and CDR2 SQIVND (reference sequence). The CDR3 is 15 residues long. In nucleotides, the CDR3 is TGTGCCAGTAAAACAGCTCGCCTTATGAACACTGAAGCTTTCTTT. Its protein is CASKTARLMNTEAFF.

The genes are TRBV6-5 and TRBJ1-1; 9 positions match TRBD1. Germline V lookup: CDR1 MNHEY, CDR2 SVGAGI. CDR3 length: 14 residues. The V segment lost 4 bases and the J segment 12 bases; nucleotides outside the gene matches: 12. CDR3 loop: CASSWTGAERRTFF. The DNA of the CDR3 is TGTGCCAGCAGTTGGACAGGGGCGGAGAGGAGGACTTTCTTT.

This chain uses TRBV14 with TRBJ2-5; D is uncertain. There are 14 residues in the CDR3. Trimming pared 1 base from V and 7 bases from J, leaving 13 bases between. From germline, CDR1 is SGHDN and CDR2 FVKESK. The CDR3 bases are TGTGCCAGCAGCCAAGGGGCACCCTGGGGGACCCAGTACTTC. Residues: CASSQGAPWGTQYF.

The genes are TRBV19 and TRBJ1-4; 8 nucleotides line up with TRBD1. Germline V gene lookup returns CDR1 LNHDA and CDR2 SQIVND (reference sequence). J gave up 5 bases and V 3 bases, and 5 bases lay outside the gene matches. The CDR3 runs 15 residues. As DNA, the CDR3 is TGTGCCAGTAGTATGTTCGGACAGGGCAATGAAAAACTGTTTTTT. Its protein product is CASSMFGQGNEKLFF.

This clone was observed a few times. The chain is built from TRBV5-1 and TRBJ1-6; D is unresolved. There are 13 residues in the CDR3. Trimming removed 0 bases at V and 10 bases at J, with 8 bases between. Germline loops: CDR1 SGHRS, CDR2 YFSETQ. The CDR3 is CASSLGEGSPLHF. CDR3 bases: TGCGCCAGCAGCTTGGGCGAGGGATCACCCCTCCACTTT.

The chain is built from TRBV6-5 and TRBJ1-1; D remains ambiguous. The V gene's germline CDR1 is MNHEY and CDR2 SVGAGI. CDR3 length: 12 amino acids. Trimming left V 7 bases short and J 8 bases short, with 14 bases between. The CDR3 coding sequence is TGTGCCAGCACCATAAGCCGGCGGGAAGCTTTCTTT. Protein product: CASTISRREAFF.

The rearrangement joins TRBV20-1 to TRBJ2-7; no clear D gene. The ends were cut back, 3 bases at V and 2 bases at J, with 11 bases in the middle. The CDR3 totals 13 residues. CDR1 and CDR2 from the germline V gene are DFQATT and SNEGSKA (reference sequence). The CDR3 nucleotides are TGCAGTGCTAGTGGGCAGCAAGCCTACGAGCAGTACTTC. It specifies CSASGQQAYEQYF.

The chain uses TRBV11-1 and TRBJ1-4; 10 nucleotides align to TRBD1. From germline, CDR1 is SGHAT and CDR2 FQDESV (reference sequence). CDR3 length: 14 residues. With 5 bases clipped from V and 4 bases from J, the junction kept 1 base outside the gene matches. The CDR3: CASSRDRGNEKLFF. CDR3 nucleotides: TGTGCCAGCAGCCGGGACAGGGGTAATGAAAAACTGTTTTTT.

This chain links TRBV6-1 with TRBJ2-1, with 10 positions matching TRBD2. The CDR3 has 16 amino acids. CDR1 is MNHNS and CDR2 is SASEGT in the germline V gene. The V segment lost 4 bases and the J segment 5 bases; nucleotides outside the gene matches: 8. DNA for the CDR3: TGTGCCAGCAGTGGACCACTAGCGGGGCGAAACAATGAGCAGTTCTTC. It encodes CASSGPLAGRNNEQFF.

CDR3 sequence: CASSINQGDKQYF. The DNA for the CDR3 is TGTGCCAGTAGTATAAATCAAGGGGACAAGCAGTACTTC. The V gene is TRBV19, the J gene TRBJ2-7; D possibly corresponds to TRBD1 (6 bases). The CDR3 has 13 amino acids. Germline V CDR1 and CDR2: LNHDA, SQIVND (reference sequence). V lost 2 bases, J lost 8 bases, and 13 bases lay in between. The entire variable domain, with the rest obtained from reference TRBV19 and TRBJ2-7, is as follows: DGGITQSPKYLFRKEGQNVTLSCEQNLNHDAMYWYRQDPGQGLRLIYYSQIVNDFQKGDIAEGYSVSREKKESFPLTVTSAQKNPTAFYLCASSINQGDKQYFGPGTRLTVT.

This clone was recorded only once. The V call is TRBV2, the J call TRBJ1-5, with 7 nucleotides matching TRBD1. CDR1 and CDR2 from the germline V gene are SNHLY and FYNNEI. Trimming took 6 bases from V and 3 from J; bases not matched to a gene: 5. The CDR3 spans 14 residues. In nucleotides, the CDR3 is TGTGCCAGCAGCGAGACAGGGATCAATCAGCCCCAGCATTTT. Translation: CASSETGINQPQHF.

The chain couples TRBV4-2 to TRBJ2-5; the match to TRBD2 covers 10 bases. This CDR3 is built from 18 residues. Germline assignment: CDR1 LGHNA and CDR2 YNFKEQ. The V gene end was trimmed by 0 bases and the J gene end by 3 bases; junction bases not matched to a gene: 10. DNA for the CDR3: TGTGCCAGCAGCCAAGAGGGGTACAGCGGGGGGGCCGAAGAGACCCAGTACTTC. It translates to CASSQEGYSGGAEETQYF.

The sample holds a few counts of this clone. The genes are TRBV2 and TRBJ2-7; TRBD2 matches at 10 bases. Unmatched junction bases numbered 8, after V lost 3 bases and J lost 6 bases. The CDR3 covers 15 residues. The germline V gene has CDR1 SNHLY and CDR2 FYNNEI. CDR3 in amino acids: CASSDLTSGVGEQYV. For the CDR3, the DNA is TGTGCCAGCAGTGATTTAACTAGCGGGGTGGGCGAGCAGTACGTC.

The chain carries TRBV6-2 or TRBV6-3 and TRBJ1-6; D remains unclear. This CDR3 is 17 amino acids long. CDR1 MNHEY and CDR2 SVGEGT come from the germline V gene. V lost 6 bases and J lost 5, with 20 bases in between. As DNA, the CDR3 is TGTGCCAGCAGCCCCTCCGGGTCCGGGCCTAATAATTCACCCCTCCACTTT. It translates to CASSPSGSGPNNSPLHF.

J is TRBJ2-2 and V is TRBV6-6; TRBD2 might be the D (6 bases). The CDR3 has 17 residues. CDR1 MNHNY and CDR2 SVGAGI come from the germline V gene (reference sequence). V was clipped by 5 bases and J by 4 bases, with 20 bases between them. CDR3 bases: TGTGCCAGCAGTCTAAAGGGAGGCCTTCTTATCACCGGGGAGCTGTTTTTT. Protein product: CASSLKGGLLITGELFF.